This T cell receptor (beta chain) was sequenced in a study of siplizumab effects on memory and regulatory T cells (dated 2019 in TCRdb). Turning to the overall study: Across eight responder-stimulator pairs, mixed lymphocyte reactions were run in pairs, around 1 with siplizumab at around 0.98 ug/mL and around 1 without drug. The study looked at the effect of siplizumab, an anti-CD2 antibody, on alloreactive T-cell subsets in allogeneic mixed lymphocyte reactions made from human PBMCs. Findings and caveats that apply to the study as a whole: Among mappable alloreactive CD4+ clones, an average Treg-derived fraction of less than 70% was observed with siplizumab, compared with 26.9% in control reactions. For roughly 80-97% of proliferating CD4+ or CD8+ clones, no naive or memory phenotype could be assigned. Whether proliferating Tregs from siplizumab cultures were suppressive was not functionally confirmed. Because sequences at frequencies below about 10^-5 were poorly captured, only a minor fraction of alloreactive clones could be mapped back to unstimulated subsets. Unstimulated naive T cells appeared more diverse than memory T cells, and naive cells seemed to contribute substantially to the alloresponse. The cumulative frequency of alloreactive sequences that could be traced back to unstimulated CD4+ memory T cells was significantly reduced by siplizumab.

Receptor libraries were prepared by the immunoSEQ multiplex PCR assay. Roughly 10^5 TCR templates per sample were assayed on the deep sequencing platform. Genomic DNA extracted from sorted T cells was used for TCRbeta CDR3 sequencing. From the authors' description of their analysis: The R programming language was used for the clonal analysis of the TCRbeta CDR3 data. Alloreactive CD4+ and CD8+ clones were defined by comparing unstimulated samples with post-reaction CFSE-low samples. Regulatory or non-regulatory origin of alloreactive CD4+ clones was assigned by matching sequences to the sorted unstimulated Treg and non-Treg repertoires. What TCRdb holds here is the immuneACCESS table cut down to in-frame rearrangements. Part of the clones is not present; checked against another copy, under half of the missing clones reflect an unresolved V gene, and the others are unexplained. The V and J calls and clone size are taken from that table; D and trimming were inferred from the DNA. The sample profile shows about 3,400 clones; approximately 60% of them were found once. The biggest ten clones account for about 42% of the sample.

Cells in the mixed lymphocyte reaction were cultured together at 37 degrees C for around six days. After responder PBMCs were labelled with CFSE and stimulator PBMCs with Violet Dye, the two populations were combined at a 1:1 ratio. Sorted unstimulated T cells and proliferating T cells recovered from mixed lymphocyte reactions underwent TCRbeta CDR3 sequencing. Fresh whole blood from around 11 HLA-typed healthy donors was used to isolate PBMCs. Proliferating CFSE-low responder T cells were FACS-sorted after the mixed lymphocyte reaction for TCR sequencing. A single count supports this clone. This clone's antigen is unknown. No base quality values were provided; no much bigger clone lies one nucleotide off. V and J lose 1 base and 5 bases, and a span of 11 bases separates them. Its CDR3 holds 15 amino acids, cysteine through phenylalanine. The read is trimmed to its CDR3 DNA, 45 bases read in frame from base 1. CDR1 MNHEY and CDR2 SVGAGI are derived from the germline V gene.

The source material was CFSE-low (dividing) CD8+ T cells sorted from an allogeneic mixed lymphocyte reaction. The origin of this receptor is a human donor in good health; the cells came from an allogeneic mixed lymphocyte reaction. Some clones in this sample may be carry-over from other donors' samples. The chain is assembled from TRBV6-5 and TRBJ2-2; matching of 5 bases hints at TRBD2 as the D gene. This receptor carries the CDR3 CASSYWTGYTGELFF. The sequenced DNA is TGTGCCAGCAGTTACTGGACGGGGTATACCGGGGAGCTGTTTTTT.